This TCR beta chain was found in a study of tumor T cells in aggressive B-cell lymphoma. Libraries were prepared by immunoSEQ multiplex PCR; TCRdb keeps only in-frame clonotypes and omits some of them. There are under 2,000 clones in the sample; around nine tenths occur only once, and less than 8.5% lies in the top ten. Germline CDR1 and CDR2: SGHNT and YYREEE (reference sequence). This CDR3 has 12 residues. V shed 7 bases, J shed 8 bases, and the junction held 6 bases outside the gene matches. This chain connects TRBV5-4 to TRBJ1-2; TRBD1 agrees at 9 bases. The TCR originated in an adult with diffuse large B cell lymphoma. Sequencing was performed on tumor tissue. The CDR3 protein is CASGDRGDGYTF. CDR3 DNA sequence: TGTGCCAGCGGCGACAGGGGGGACGGCTACACCTTC.